This entry lists 12 T cell receptor beta chains sequenced from one sample in a study of blood T cell repertoires in COVID-19. Measured with immunoSEQ multiplex PCR; TCRdb has only the in-frame clones, and not every one. There are 80,000 to 90,000 clones in the sample; more than 60% occur only once, and approximately 10% lies in the top ten. The sample consisted of peripheral blood. The receptor source for this set is a man aged 70-80 years with acute or convalescent COVID-19.

CDR3 sequence: CASSFRQQQSPQHF. The CDR3 DNA sequence: TGTGCCAGCAGCTTCAGACAGCAACAATCGCCCCAGCATTTT. This chain links TRBV5-8 with TRBJ1-5; possible D gene TRBD1, 5 bases. The CDR3 is 14 amino acids. CDR1 and CDR2 from the germline V gene are SGHTS and YDEGEE. Trimming cost V 2 bases and J 9 bases, with 15 bases left between them.

This sequence joins TRBV15 and TRBJ2-3; D remains unclear. Per germline, CDR1 LNHNV and CDR2 YYDKDF (reference sequence). Between the trimmed V and J ends, which lost 5 bases and 5 bases, there was a span of 11 bases. CDR3 length equals 13 residues. In DNA form, the CDR3 reads TGTGCCACCAGCCTTGCTGATAGAGATACGCAGTATTTT. Protein sequence: CATSLADRDTQYF. The complete variable domain, with remaining parts taken from reference TRBV15 and TRBJ2-3, reads DAMVIQNPRYQVTQFGKPVTLSCSQTLNHNVMYWYQQKSSQAPKLLFHYYDKDFNNEADTPDNFQSRRPNTSFCFLDIRSPGLGDTAMYLCATSLADRDTQYFGPGTRLTVL.

This chain links TRBV7-9 with TRBJ2-3; TRBD2 aligns across 12 bases. V shed 1 base, J shed 1 base, and the junction held 6 bases outside the gene matches. The V gene's germline CDR1 is SEHNR and CDR2 FQNEAQ (reference sequence). The CDR3 totals 18 residues. The CDR3 region is CASSLEDGTSGRTDTQYF. In DNA form, the CDR3 reads TGTGCCAGCAGCTTAGAGGACGGGACTAGCGGGCGCACAGATACGCAGTATTTT.

The chain combines TRBV6-6 with TRBJ2-3; D not certain. Trimming shortened V by 11 bases and J by 4 bases, and 7 bases separated the two germline ends. CDR1 and CDR2 from the germline V gene are MNHNY and SVGAGI (reference sequence). The CDR3 spans 10 residues. CDR3 amino acids: CAVGADTQYF. CDR3 sequence (DNA): TGTGCCGTGGGCGCAGATACGCAGTATTTT.

V is TRBV6-5 and J is TRBJ1-1; no clear D. The V gene's germline CDR1 is MNHEY and CDR2 SVGAGI. The length of the CDR3 is 11 residues. V lost 11 bases to trimming and J lost 3 bases, with 10 bases between them. CDR3 DNA: TGTGCCCTTAGCCGGGACACTGAAGCTTTCTTT. Translating gives CALSRDTEAFF.

The chain recombines TRBV5-1 with TRBJ1-3, with TRBD1 matching 7 bases. The CDR3 sequence is 14 residues long. Germline V gene lookup returns CDR1 SGHRS and CDR2 YFSETQ. Unmatched junction bases numbered 4, after V lost 3 bases and J lost 4 bases. CDR3 region: CASSSQGVGNTIYF. DNA of the CDR3: TGCGCCAGCAGCTCCCAGGGGGTAGGAAACACCATATATTTT.

In this sample, this clone turned up once. V gene TRBV3-1 (or the pseudogene TRBV3-2) combines with J gene TRBJ1-1; tentatively, D is TRBD1 (6 bases). Germline V gene data show CDR1 as LGHDT and CDR2 as YNNKEL (reference sequence). This CDR3 spans 14 amino acids. The V and J ends lost 4 bases and 1 base respectively, with 10 bases between them. CDR3 DNA: TGTGCCAGCAGCCTATCACAGGGGAACACTGAAGCTTTCTTT. Encoded protein: CASSLSQGNTEAFF.

The chain combines TRBV28 with TRBJ1-6; perhaps TRBD1 as D (5 bases). The CDR3 has 15 residues. Trimming pared 6 bases from V and 8 bases from J, leaving 17 bases between. The germline gives CDR1 MDHEN, CDR2 SYDVKM. Here the CDR3 DNA reads TGTGCCAGCAGCCCAATGGGGGGGTCGGATTCACCCCTCCACTTT. Its protein is CASSPMGGSDSPLHF.

The chain uses TRBV5-1 and TRBJ1-2, with 7 bases lining up with TRBD1. Unmatched junction bases numbered 8, after V lost 4 bases and J lost 5 bases. Germline CDR1 and CDR2: SGHRS and YFSETQ. This CDR3 is 14 amino acids long. CDR3 loop: CASSTSGQKYGYTF. Written as DNA, the CDR3 is TGCGCCAGCAGCACCTCGGGACAGAAATATGGCTACACCTTC.

This sequence joins TRBV28 and TRBJ1-2; 7 bases line up with TRBD1. The germline CDR1 and CDR2 sequences are MDHEN and SYDVKM. The V and J ends lost 6 bases and 8 bases, in that order; junction bases with no gene match: 3. This CDR3 spans 11 amino acids. In nucleotides, the CDR3 is TGTGCCAGCAGAACAGGGGACGGCTACACCTTC. It yields the protein CASRTGDGYTF.

This clone was recorded only once. The chain is built from TRBV10-3 and TRBJ1-1; D remains unclear. CDR3 length equals 12 residues. The germline V and J ends were trimmed by 4 bases and 3 bases, with 6 bases remaining between them. Per germline, CDR1 ENHRY and CDR2 SYGVKD. CDR3: CAISVGDTEAFF. CDR3 nucleotides: TGTGCCATCAGTGTCGGGGACACTGAAGCTTTCTTT.

The V call is TRBV6-5, the J call TRBJ1-2; D unclear. Trimming pared 0 bases from V and 0 bases from J, leaving 5 bases between. Per germline, CDR1 MNHEY and CDR2 SVGAGI. The CDR3 consists of 14 residues. CDR3 amino acids: CASSYSAANYGYTF. CDR3 nucleotides: TGTGCCAGCAGTTACTCCGCGGCTAACTATGGCTACACCTTC.